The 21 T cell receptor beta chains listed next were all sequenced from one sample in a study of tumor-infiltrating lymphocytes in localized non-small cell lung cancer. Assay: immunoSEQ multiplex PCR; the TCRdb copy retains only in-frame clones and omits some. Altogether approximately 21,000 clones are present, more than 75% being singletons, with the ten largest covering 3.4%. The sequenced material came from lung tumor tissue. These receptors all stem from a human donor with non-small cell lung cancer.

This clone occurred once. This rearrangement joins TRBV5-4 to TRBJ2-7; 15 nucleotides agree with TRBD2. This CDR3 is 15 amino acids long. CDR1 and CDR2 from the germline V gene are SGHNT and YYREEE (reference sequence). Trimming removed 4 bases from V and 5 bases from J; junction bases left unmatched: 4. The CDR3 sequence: CASSPGTSGRNEQYF. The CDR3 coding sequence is TGTGCCAGCAGCCCTGGGACTAGCGGGAGGAACGAGCAGTACTTC.

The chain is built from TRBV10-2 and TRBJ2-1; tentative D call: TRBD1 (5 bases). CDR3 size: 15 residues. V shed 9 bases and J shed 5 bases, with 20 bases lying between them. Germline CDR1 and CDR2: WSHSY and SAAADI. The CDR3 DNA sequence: TGCGCCAGTTCCCACAGGCGACAAACCGACAATGAGCAGTTCTTC. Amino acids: CASSHRRQTDNEQFF.

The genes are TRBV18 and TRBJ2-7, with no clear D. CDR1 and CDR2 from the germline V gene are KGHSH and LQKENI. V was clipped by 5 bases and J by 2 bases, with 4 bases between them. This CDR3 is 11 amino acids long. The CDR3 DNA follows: TGTGCCAGCTCAGAGGCCTACGAGCAGTACTTC. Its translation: CASSEAYEQYF.

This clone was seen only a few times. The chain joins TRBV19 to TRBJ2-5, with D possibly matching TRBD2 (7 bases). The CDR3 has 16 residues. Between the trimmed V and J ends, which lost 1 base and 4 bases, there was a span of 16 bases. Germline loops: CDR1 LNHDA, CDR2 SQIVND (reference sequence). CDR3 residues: CASSIGSAGAGETQYF. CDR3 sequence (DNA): TGTGCCAGTAGTATAGGTTCCGCGGGGGCGGGAGAGACCCAGTACTTC.

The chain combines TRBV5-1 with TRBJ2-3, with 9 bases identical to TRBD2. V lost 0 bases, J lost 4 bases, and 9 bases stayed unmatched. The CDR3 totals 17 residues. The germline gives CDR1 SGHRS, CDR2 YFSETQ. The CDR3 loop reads CASSLVRGRARPDTQYF. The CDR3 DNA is TGCGCCAGCAGCTTGGTTCGCGGGAGGGCCCGGCCAGATACGCAGTATTTT.

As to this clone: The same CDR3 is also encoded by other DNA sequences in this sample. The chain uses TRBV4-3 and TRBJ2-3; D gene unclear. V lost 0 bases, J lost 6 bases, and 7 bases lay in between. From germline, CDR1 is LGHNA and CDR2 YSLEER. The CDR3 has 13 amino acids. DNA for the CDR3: TGCGCCAGCAGCCAAGATAGGGTGGATACGCAGTATTTT. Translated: CASSQDRVDTQYF.

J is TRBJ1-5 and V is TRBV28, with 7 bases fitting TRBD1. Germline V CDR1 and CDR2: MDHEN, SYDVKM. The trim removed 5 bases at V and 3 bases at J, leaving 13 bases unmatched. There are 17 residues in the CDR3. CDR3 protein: CASSPSRQGVSNQPQHF. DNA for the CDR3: TGTGCCAGCAGTCCTTCTCGGCAGGGGGTCTCCAATCAGCCCCAGCATTTT.

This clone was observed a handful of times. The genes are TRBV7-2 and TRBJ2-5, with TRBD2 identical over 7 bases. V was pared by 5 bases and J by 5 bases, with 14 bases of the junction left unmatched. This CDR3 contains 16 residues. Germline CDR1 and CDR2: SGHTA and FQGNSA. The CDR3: CASSPRLGGSMETQYF. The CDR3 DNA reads TGTGCCAGCAGCCCCCGTTTGGGCGGGAGTATGGAGACCCAGTACTTC.

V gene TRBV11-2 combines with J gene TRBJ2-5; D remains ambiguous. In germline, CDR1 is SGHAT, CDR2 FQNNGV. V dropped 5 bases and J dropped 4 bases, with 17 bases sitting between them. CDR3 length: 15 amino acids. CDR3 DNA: TGTGCCAGCAGCGCCACTCCCGGCCGGCTAGAGACCCAGTACTTC. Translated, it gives CASSATPGRLETQYF.

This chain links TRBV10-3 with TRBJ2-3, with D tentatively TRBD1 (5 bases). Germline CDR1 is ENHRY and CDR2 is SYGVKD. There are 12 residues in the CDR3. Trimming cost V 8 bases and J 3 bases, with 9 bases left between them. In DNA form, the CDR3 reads TGTGCCATCTCCCCAGGGACAGATACGCAGTATTTT. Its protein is CAISPGTDTQYF.

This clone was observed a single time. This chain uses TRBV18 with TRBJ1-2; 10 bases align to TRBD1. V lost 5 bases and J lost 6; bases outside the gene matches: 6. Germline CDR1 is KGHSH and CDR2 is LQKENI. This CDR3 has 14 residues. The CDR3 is CASSSGQGRNGYTF. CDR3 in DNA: TGTGCCAGCTCATCGGGACAGGGGAGAAATGGCTACACCTTC.

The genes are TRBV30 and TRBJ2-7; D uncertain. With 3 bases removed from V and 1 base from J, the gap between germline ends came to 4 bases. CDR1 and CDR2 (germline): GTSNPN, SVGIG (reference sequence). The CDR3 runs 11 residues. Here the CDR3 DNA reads TGTGCCTGGAGGGATTCCTACGAGCAGTACTTC. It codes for CAWRDSYEQYF.

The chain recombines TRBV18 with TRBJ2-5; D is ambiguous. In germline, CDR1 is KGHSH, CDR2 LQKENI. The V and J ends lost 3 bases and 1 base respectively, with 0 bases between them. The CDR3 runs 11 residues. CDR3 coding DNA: TGTGCCAGCTCACCCCAAGAGACCCAGTACTTC. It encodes CASSPQETQYF. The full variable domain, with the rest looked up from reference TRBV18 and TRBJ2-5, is NAGVMQNPRHLVRRRGQEARLRCSPMKGHSHVYWYRQLPEEGLKFMVYLQKENIIDESGMPKERFSAEFPKEGPSILRIQQVVRGDSAAYFCASSPQETQYFGPGTRLLVL.

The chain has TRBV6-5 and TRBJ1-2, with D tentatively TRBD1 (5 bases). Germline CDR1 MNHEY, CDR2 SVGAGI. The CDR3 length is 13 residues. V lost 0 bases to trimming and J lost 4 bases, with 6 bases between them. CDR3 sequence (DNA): TGTGCCAGCAGTTACTCAGGGGTCTATGGCTACACCTTC. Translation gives CASSYSGVYGYTF.

The CDR3, as DNA: TGTGCCAGTAGTAGATGGACTAGCGGGAGGGCTGAGCAGTTCTTC. It specifies CASSRWTSGRAEQFF. The chain joins TRBV19 to TRBJ2-1; 15 positions agree with TRBD2. CDR1 and CDR2 from the germline V gene are LNHDA and SQIVND (reference sequence). The CDR3 length is 15 residues. With 4 bases clipped from V and 9 bases from J, the junction kept 4 bases outside the gene matches.

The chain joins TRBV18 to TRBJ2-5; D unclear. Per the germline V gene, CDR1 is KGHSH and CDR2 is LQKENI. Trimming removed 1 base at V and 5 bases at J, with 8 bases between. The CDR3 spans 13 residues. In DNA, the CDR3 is TGTGCCAGCTCACCACGAGTTAAGGAGACCCAGTACTTC. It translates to CASSPRVKETQYF.

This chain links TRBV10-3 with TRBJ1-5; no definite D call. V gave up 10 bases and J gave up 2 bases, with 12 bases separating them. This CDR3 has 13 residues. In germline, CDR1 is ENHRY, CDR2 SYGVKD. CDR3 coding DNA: TGTGCCACCGGTCCGGCGGGCAATCAGCCCCAGCATTTT. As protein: CATGPAGNQPQHF.

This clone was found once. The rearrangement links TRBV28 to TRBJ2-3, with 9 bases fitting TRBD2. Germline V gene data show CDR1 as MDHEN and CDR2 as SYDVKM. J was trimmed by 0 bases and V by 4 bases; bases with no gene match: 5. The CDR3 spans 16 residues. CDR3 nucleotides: TGTGCCAGCAGTTCTTCTAGCGGGACTAGCACAGATACGCAGTATTTT. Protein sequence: CASSSSSGTSTDTQYF.

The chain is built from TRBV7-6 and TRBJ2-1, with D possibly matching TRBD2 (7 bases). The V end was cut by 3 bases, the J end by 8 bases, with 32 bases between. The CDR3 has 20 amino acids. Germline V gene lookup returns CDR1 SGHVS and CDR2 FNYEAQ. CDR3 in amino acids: CASSFTPRGGAGYRSYEQFF. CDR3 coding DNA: TGTGCCAGCAGCTTTACCCCCAGGGGAGGGGCGGGCTACCGGTCCTATGAGCAGTTCTTC.

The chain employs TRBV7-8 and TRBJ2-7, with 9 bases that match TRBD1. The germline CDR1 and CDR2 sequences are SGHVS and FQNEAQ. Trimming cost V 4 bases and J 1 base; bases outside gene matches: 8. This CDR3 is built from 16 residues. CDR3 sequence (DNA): TGTGCCAGCAGCTCCAGAGCGGGACAGGGTTCCTACGAGCAGTACTTC. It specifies CASSSRAGQGSYEQYF.

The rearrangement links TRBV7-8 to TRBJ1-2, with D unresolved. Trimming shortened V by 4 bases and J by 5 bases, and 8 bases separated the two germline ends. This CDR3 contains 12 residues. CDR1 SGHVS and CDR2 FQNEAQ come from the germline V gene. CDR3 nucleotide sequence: TGTGCCAGCAGCTCAGAGCCTTATGGCTACACCTTC. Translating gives CASSSEPYGYTF.